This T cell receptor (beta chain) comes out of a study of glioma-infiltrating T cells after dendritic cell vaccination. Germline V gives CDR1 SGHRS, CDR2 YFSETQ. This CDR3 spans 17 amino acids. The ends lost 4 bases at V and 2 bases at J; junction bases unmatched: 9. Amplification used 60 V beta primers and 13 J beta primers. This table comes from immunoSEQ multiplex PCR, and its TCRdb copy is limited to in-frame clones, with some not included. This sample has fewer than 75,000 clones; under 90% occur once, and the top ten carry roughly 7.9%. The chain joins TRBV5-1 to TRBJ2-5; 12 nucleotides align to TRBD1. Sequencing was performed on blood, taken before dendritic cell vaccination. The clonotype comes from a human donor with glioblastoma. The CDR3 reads CASSIGTGGQIQETQYF. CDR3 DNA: TGCGCCAGCAGCATCGGGACAGGGGGCCAGATTCAAGAGACCCAGTACTTC.